The 14 T cell receptor gamma chains below were found in one sample sequenced in a study of Vδ1+ human thymocytes. Study conclusions and caveats: Highly polyclonal TRG and TRD repertoires with Gaussian CDR3 length distributions appeared in thymus.

RNA was extracted from the cells and then reverse transcribed. Multiplex PCR used pooled V-gene forward primers and a constant-region reverse primer to amplify CDR3s. TCRdb reprocessed the multiplex PCR reads using CATT. The sample consists of 30,000 to 45,000 gamma-chain clones, 20% of them appearing once. Antigens of these TCRs are unknown. Source material: Vdelta1+ gamma-delta thymocytes from the thymus. Sample subset: FACS-sorted CD3+ TCRalphabeta- TCRVdelta1+ TCRVdelta2- thymocytes. The receptors originated from a girl under three years old who had congenital heart surgery.

With regard to this clone: This same CDR3 is encoded by further DNA sequences in the sample. The chain joins TRGV4 to TRGJ1 or TRGJ2. This CDR3 contains 13 residues. V shed 5 bases, J shed 1 base, and the junction held 5 bases outside the gene matches. Germline-derived CDR1 and CDR2 are EGSTGY and YDSYTSSV. For the CDR3, the DNA is TGTGCCACCTGGGGATTAAATTATTATAAGAAACTCTTT. It specifies CATWGLNYYKKLF.

This clone has more than one count but fewer than ten. This chain joins TRGV3 and TRGJP2. The junction had 6 bases not matched to a gene; V was cut back by 3 bases and J by 5 bases. Germline CDR1 reads VTNTFY; CDR2 reads YDVSTARD (reference sequence). The CDR3 extends over 14 amino acids. The CDR3 sequence: CATWDRASDWIKTF. CDR3 nucleotides: TGTGCCACCTGGGACCGAGCGAGTGATTGGATCAAGACGTTT.

This sequence joins TRGV8 and TRGJ1 or TRGJ2. V lost 2 bases to trimming and J lost 6 bases; unmatched junction nucleotides: 7. The CDR3 runs to 13 residues. Germline V gives CDR1 VENAVY, CDR2 YDSYNSRV. The CDR3 is CATWDMTGYKKLF. CDR3 bases: TGTGCCACCTGGGATATGACGGGTTATAAGAAACTCTTT.

This chain joins TRGV2 and TRGJ1 or TRGJ2. The CDR3 spans 17 residues. J was trimmed by 6 bases and V by 0 bases; bases with no gene match: 17. Germline-derived CDR1 and CDR2 are EGSNGY and YDSYNSKV. The CDR3 here is CATWDGLGGGLGYKKLF. The CDR3 DNA follows: TGTGCCACCTGGGACGGGCTTGGTGGGGGTTTGGGTTATAAGAAACTCTTT.

This clone was observed a handful of times. This chain joins TRGV9 and TRGJ1 or TRGJ2. With V trimmed by 0 bases and J by 5 bases, 13 bases remained unmatched. The CDR3 spans 16 residues. Germline lookup yields CDR1 GITISATS and CDR2 ISYDGTV (reference sequence). DNA for the CDR3: TGTGCCTTGTGGGAGGTGCAAGGTTTGCGGGATTATAAGAAACTCTTT. Protein sequence: CALWEVQGLRDYKKLF.

The rearrangement uses TRGV3 and TRGJ1 or TRGJ2. After removal of 3 bases from V and 12 bases from J, the junction contained 14 bases not matched to a gene. The CDR3 spans 13 residues. CDR1 is VTNTFY, CDR2 YDVSTARD, per germline (reference sequence). CDR3 amino acids: CATWDGRGIAKLF. The CDR3, as DNA: TGTGCCACCTGGGACGGACGGGGCATAGCGAAACTCTTT.

This clone was detected only a few times. Given a far larger clone just one base away, this is likely a sequencing read error. This specimen includes other DNA sequences encoding the same CDR3. This rearrangement joins TRGV9 to TRGJ1 or TRGJ2. CDR3 size: 13 residues. V dropped 2 bases and J dropped 2; count of bases not matched to a gene: 3. Germline V gene data show CDR1 as GITISATS and CDR2 as ISYDGTV (reference sequence). Written as DNA, the CDR3 is TGTGCCTTGTGGGAGGGGTATTATTATAAGAAACTCTTT. As protein: CALWEGYYYKKLF.

Note on this clone: Other DNA variants within this sample encode the same CDR3. The J gene is TRGJP2, the V gene TRGV2. The V segment lost 0 bases and the J segment 6 bases; nucleotides outside the gene matches: 10. Germline CDR1 is EGSNGY and CDR2 is YDSYNSKV. This CDR3 spans 16 amino acids. The CDR3 loop reads CATWDGPRRGDWIKTF. In nucleotides, the CDR3 is TGTGCCACCTGGGACGGGCCGCGGAGGGGTGATTGGATCAAGACGTTT.

Notes on this clone: A clone one base away is much larger, so this may be a read error. The rearrangement joins TRGV8 to TRGJ1 or TRGJ2. The germline CDR1 and CDR2 sequences are VENAVY and YDSYNSRV. The CDR3 contains 11 residues. The V and J ends lost 3 bases and 7 bases, in that order; junction bases with no gene match: 3. The CDR3 here is CATWDQYKKLF. The DNA for the CDR3 is TGTGCCACCTGGGATCAATATAAGAAACTCTTT.

Notes on this clone: Different DNA sequences within this sample yield the same CDR3. J is TRGJ1 or TRGJ2 and V is TRGV9. V lost 2 bases to trimming and J lost 5 bases; unmatched junction nucleotides: 3. The CDR3 totals 12 residues. CDR1 GITISATS and CDR2 ISYDGTV come from the germline V gene (reference sequence). The CDR3 DNA is TGTGCCTTGTGGGAGGGAAATTATAAGAAACTCTTT. Translating gives CALWEGNYKKLF.

Of note for this clone: This sequence may be a read error, since a much larger clone differs from it by one base. The sample holds other DNA sequences that translate to the same CDR3. The genes are TRGV2 and TRGJ1 or TRGJ2. Germline CDR1 reads EGSNGY; CDR2 reads YDSYNSKV. This CDR3 comprises 12 residues. V gave up 0 bases and J gave up 8 bases; unmatched junction bases: 4. DNA for the CDR3: TGTGCCACCTGGGACGGGTCGGATAAGAAACTCTTT. Translating it yields CATWDGSDKKLF.

This clone was detected only a few times. The chain couples TRGV4 to TRGJ1 or TRGJ2. The CDR3 contains 15 residues. Trimming removed 1 base from V and 3 bases from J; junction bases left unmatched: 9. Germline V gives CDR1 EGSTGY, CDR2 YDSYTSSV. The CDR3 DNA sequence: TGTGCCACCTGGGATGGTCACGGGGGTTATTATAAGAAACTCTTT. The encoded protein is CATWDGHGGYYKKLF.

The chain employs TRGV9 and TRGJ1 or TRGJ2. This CDR3 contains 12 residues. Germline V gene data show CDR1 as GITISATS and CDR2 as ISYDGTV (reference sequence). Unmatched junction bases numbered 4, after V lost 3 bases and J lost 5 bases. Here the CDR3 reads CALWESDYKKLF. The CDR3 nucleotides read TGTGCCTTGTGGGAGTCGGATTATAAGAAACTCTTT.

This clone was seen a handful of times. V usage is TRGV3 and J usage is TRGJ1 or TRGJ2. Unmatched junction bases numbered 9, after V lost 1 base and J lost 12 bases. The germline V gene has CDR1 VTNTFY and CDR2 YDVSTARD (reference sequence). The CDR3 runs 12 residues. The DNA of the CDR3 is TGTGCCACCTGGGACAGCCTAGCCGGGAAACTCTTT. Amino acids: CATWDSLAGKLF.